This passage covers 9 T cell receptor beta chains from one sample sequenced in a study of CD8 T cells in ankylosing spondylitis. TCRdb reprocessed the 5' RACE reads with MiXCR, giving one entry per CDR3 protein. The repertoire has 50,000 to 70,000 distinct CDR3 sequences, 6.2% of them found once; the top ten carry approximately 5%. The sample was synovial fluid, either unsorted or a sorted T cell fraction (not recorded which). The receptors were sampled from a male donor with ankylosing spondylitis.

This clonotype was counted ten times or more. V and J are TRBV7-3 and TRBJ2-1, with 8 bases fitting TRBD2. This CDR3 spans 16 amino acids. J was trimmed by 4 bases and V by 8 bases; bases with no gene match: 13. Germline loops: CDR1 SGHTA, CDR2 FQGTGA. The DNA of the CDR3 is TGTGCCAGCGGGGGATTTCCGGGAGGGGGGTACAATGAGCAGTTCTTC. It yields the protein CASGGFPGGGYNEQFF.

As for this clonotype: Relative to the germline gene, one junction end is altered; a read error may explain this. The chain employs TRBV20-1 and TRBJ1-5; D uncertain. CDR1 and CDR2 (germline): DFQATT, SNEGSKA (reference sequence). The CDR3 loop spans 16 amino acids. The CDR3 is CSARDGDNPGNQLQHF. In nucleotides, the CDR3 is TGCAGTGCTAGAGATGGCGACAACCCAGGCAATCAGCTCCAGCATTTT.

This clonotype was counted at least ten times. V usage is TRBV29-1 and J usage is TRBJ2-3, with 10 bases aligning to TRBD2. Losses at the gene ends were 4 bases for V and 5 bases for J; bases not matched to a gene: 6. This CDR3 has 14 residues. Per germline, CDR1 SQVTM and CDR2 ANQGSEA. This CDR3 is CSVGASGRIDTQYF. In DNA form, the CDR3 reads TGCAGCGTTGGTGCTAGCGGGAGAATAGATACGCAGTATTTT.

This clonotype has a count of ten or more. The chain has TRBV12-3 or TRBV12-4 and TRBJ1-5; 9 nucleotides match TRBD1. The CDR3 totals 14 residues. Losses at the gene ends were 4 bases for V and 6 bases for J; bases not matched to a gene: 4. CDR3 sequence: CASSSGTGLQPQHF. The CDR3 DNA is TGTGCCAGCAGTTCCGGGACAGGGCTTCAGCCCCAGCATTTT.

This clonotype showed up many times. This chain connects TRBV20-1 to TRBJ2-7; the D gene could be TRBD1 or TRBD2 (6 bases each). The CDR3 contains 17 residues. CDR1 is DFQATT and CDR2 is SNEGSKA in the germline V gene (reference sequence). V was clipped by 1 base and J by 5 bases, with 24 bases between them. CDR3 coding DNA: TGCAGTGCTAGAGGCCGGGGGCCAAATAACCACGGGGACGAGCAGTACTTC. This codes for CSARGRGPNNHGDEQYF.

This clonotype is classed as medium-sized. J is TRBJ2-3 and V is TRBV29-1; D is unclear. Trimming took off 5 bases at V and 14 bases at J, with 14 bases between the two ends. Germline V gene lookup returns CDR1 SQVTM and CDR2 ANQGSEA. CDR3 length: 10 amino acids. The CDR3 here is CSVKVLLPYF. The CDR3 DNA follows: TGCAGCGTTAAGGTCTTACTCCCGTATTTT.

This clonotype is categorized as medium-sized. The rearrangement links TRBV7-3 to TRBJ1-5; D is perhaps TRBD1 (5 bases). V lost 2 bases and J lost 7, with 9 bases in between. The CDR3 consists of 13 residues. Germline V gene sequence: CDR1 SGHTA, CDR2 FQGTGA. The CDR3 DNA follows: TGTGCCAGCAGCTTAGGGGCAGGACAGCCCCAGCATTTT. It codes for CASSLGAGQPQHF. Filled out from reference TRBV7-3 and TRBJ1-5, the complete variable domain reads GAGVSQTPSNKVTEKGKYVELRCDPISGHTALYWYRQSLGQGPEFLIYFQGTGAADDSGLPNDRFFAVRPEGSVSTLKIQRTERGDSAVYLCASSLGAGQPQHFGDGTRLSIL.

Ten or more counts support this clonotype. The chain joins TRBV5-1 to TRBJ2-4, with D tentatively TRBD1 (5 bases). The germline V gene encodes CDR1 SGHRS and CDR2 YFSETQ. The V end was cut by 0 bases, the J end by 6 bases, with 13 bases between. The length of the CDR3 is 15 residues. CDR3 DNA: TGCGCCAGCAGCTTGGAGGGGCCCAGCTTAAACATTCAGTACTTC. It codes for CASSLEGPSLNIQYF.

Notes on this clonotype: With a much larger clone just one base away, this may be a read error. V is TRBV19 and J is TRBJ1-1, with D perhaps matching TRBD1 (5 bases). V lost 3 bases and J lost 9, with 8 bases in between. This CDR3 is 11 amino acids long. Per the germline V gene, CDR1 is LNHDA and CDR2 is SQIVND (reference sequence). The CDR3 reads CASSMEGKAFF. In nucleotides, the CDR3 is TGTGCCAGTAGTATGGAGGGGAAAGCTTTCTTT.